This T cell receptor (beta chain) was profiled in a study of blood T cell repertoires in COVID-19. Whole-study context: Collection of acute and convalescent COVID-19 samples took place in the United States, Italy and Spain. Sample material is recorded as cDNA or gDNA derived from T cells, B-cell-depleted T cells, or PBMCs.

Clones were read by immunoSEQ multiplex PCR, and TCRdb kept only the in-frame ones, dropping some. The sample contains over 100,000 clones, roughly 91% of which appear only once. Germline V gene data show CDR1 as SGHRS and CDR2 as YFSETQ. The junction had 11 bases not matched to a gene; V was cut back by 1 base and J by 5 bases. The CDR3 runs 18 residues. The rearrangement joins TRBV5-1 to TRBJ2-2; TRBD1 matches 10 bases. The sequencing sample was made of peripheral blood. This TCR was sampled from a human donor in a cohort sampled during active COVID-19. CDR3 sequence: CASSLYRDRGRRTGELFF. As DNA, the CDR3 is TGCGCCAGCAGCTTGTACCGGGACAGGGGAAGGAGAACCGGGGAGCTGTTTTTT. The whole variable domain, remainder taken from reference TRBV5-1 and TRBJ2-2, is KAGVTQTPRYLIKTRGQQVTLSCSPISGHRSVSWYQQTPGQGLQFLFEYFSETQRNKGNFPGRFSGRQFSNSRSEMNVSTLELGDSALYLCASSLYRDRGRRTGELFFGEGSRLTVL.